The rows below give T cell receptor beta chains drawn from one sample of a study of cytomegalovirus exposure and HLA in healthy donors. Profiling relied on immunoSEQ multiplex PCR, and the TCRdb table lists in-frame clones only, not all of them. There are fewer than 200,000 clones in the sample; under 85% occur only once, and over 2% lies in the top ten. The sequencing input was PBMCs. These receptors were obtained from a human donor in good health. The CDR3 runs from the conserved cysteine through the conserved F or W. The D gene is left open where the match is weak. Expanded clones get a size class; other rows say once, few or many, or leave the size out.

J	V	D	size	CDR3	DNA
TRBJ1-3	TRBV30	.	.	CAWSVQAGNTIYF	TGTGCCTGGAGTGTACAGGCTGGAAACACCATATATTTT
TRBJ2-7	TRBV11-2	.	.	CASSSLDRTYEQYF	TGTGCCAGCAGCTCACTAGACAGGACTTACGAGCAGTACTTC
TRBJ1-2	TRBV5-1	TRBD1	.	CASSLRTGGDGYTF	TGCGCCAGCAGCTTGCGGACAGGGGGAGATGGCTACACCTTC
TRBJ1-1	TRBV5-1	.	few	CASSLDPTGGTEAFF	TGCGCCAGCAGCTTGGACCCCACAGGTGGCACTGAAGCTTTCTTT
TRBJ2-3	TRBV19	.	.	CASSMADTQYF	TGTGCCAGTAGTATGGCCGATACGCAGTATTTT
TRBJ1-2	TRBV9	TRBD1	.	CASSVAKGGLGRGRGIYGYTF	TGTGCCAGCAGCGTTGCGAAGGGAGGCCTGGGCAGGGGGCGCGGGATCTATGGCTACACCTTC
TRBJ1-1	TRBV10-3	.	.	CAISESTTDTEAFF	TGTGCCATCAGTGAGTCGACAACAGACACTGAAGCTTTCTTT
TRBJ1-1	TRBV10-3	.	.	CAISESPYRENTEAFF	TGTGCCATCAGTGAGTCCCCCTACAGGGAGAACACTGAAGCTTTCTTT
TRBJ2-7	TRBV7-3	TRBD1	.	CASSLMGQGSYEQYF	TGTGCCAGCAGCTTAATGGGACAGGGCTCCTACGAGCAGTACTTC
TRBJ1-6	TRBV27	TRBD1	few	CASSLSPPGQGISPLHF	TGTGCCAGCAGTTTATCCCCACCGGGACAGGGCATTTCACCCCTCCACTTT
TRBJ1-5	TRBV2	.	.	CASSRSRGGANQPQHF	TGTGCCAGCAGTAGGTCCCGGGGCGGGGCCAATCAGCCCCAGCATTTT
TRBJ2-5	TRBV7-8	.	.	CASSQGDHGETQYF	TGTGCCAGCAGCCAGGGTGATCACGGGGAGACCCAGTACTTC
TRBJ1-1	TRBV6-5	TRBD1	.	CASSASPTGGTEAFF	TGTGCCAGCAGTGCGTCTCCTACAGGGGGCACTGAAGCTTTCTTT
TRBJ1-1	TRBV12-5	.	few	CASGFEGWTEAFF	TGTGCTAGTGGTTTCGAGGGATGGACTGAAGCTTTCTTT
TRBJ1-1	TRBV6-5	.	.	CASSPSQVNTEAFF	TGTGCCAGCAGCCCTTCCCAGGTGAACACTGAAGCTTTCTTT
TRBJ2-2	TRBV27	.	.	CASSQSGELFF	TGTGCCAGCAGCCAATCCGGGGAGCTGTTTTTT
TRBJ2-7	TRBV6-5	.	.	CASSSPTTAYTEQYF	TGTGCCAGCAGTTCCCCCACGACTGCGTACACCGAGCAGTACTTC
TRBJ1-5	TRBV6-4	.	.	CASSDSSGGSTDTQHF	TGTGCCAGCAGTGACTCTAGCGGGGGGAGCACAGATACGCAGCATTTT
TRBJ1-6	TRBV5-1	.	.	CASSFEAGYNSPLHF	TGCGCCAGCAGCTTTGAGGCAGGGTATAATTCACCCCTCCACTTT
TRBJ2-7	TRBV7-7	.	.	CASSLREGSYEQYF	TGTGCTAGCAGCTTAAGAGAGGGATCCTACGAGCAGTACTTC
TRBJ1-3	TRBV19	.	.	CASSISGFGNTIYF	TGTGCCAGTAGTATTTCAGGGTTTGGAAACACCATATATTTT
TRBJ1-6	TRBV7-2	.	.	CASSLPSANSPLHF	TGTGCCAGCAGCTTACCCAGCGCCAATTCACCCCTCCACTTT
TRBJ1-1	TRBV7-3	TRBD1	.	CASSLGQGRKTEAFF	TGTGCCAGCAGCTTAGGACAGGGGAGGAAAACTGAAGCTTTCTTT
TRBJ1-3	TRBV2	.	few	CASRGDGNTIYF	TGTGCCAGCAGAGGAGATGGAAACACCATATATTTT
TRBJ2-7	TRBV4-1	TRBD2	.	CASSQTIDPSGGVYEQYF	TGCGCCAGCAGCCAAACGATCGATCCTAGCGGGGGGGTCTACGAGCAGTACTTC
TRBJ2-2	TRBV7-6	.	once	CASSLFITTGNTGELFF	TGTGCCAGCAGCTTATTTATCACGACAGGGAACACCGGGGAGCTGTTTTTT
TRBJ2-7	TRBV30	TRBD1	.	CAWKTGYYEQYF	TGTGCCTGGAAGACAGGGTACTACGAGCAGTACTTC
TRBJ1-1	TRBV9	.	.	CASSRTALDMEAFF	TGTGCCAGCAGCAGGACTGCTCTTGACATGGAAGCTTTCTTT
TRBJ1-1	TRBV6-6	.	.	CASSPLEAEAFF	TGTGCCAGCAGTCCACTGGAGGCGGAAGCTTTCTTT
TRBJ1-2	TRBV20-1	.	.	CSASPGHGYTF	TGCAGTGCTAGTCCAGGGCACGGCTACACCTTC
TRBJ1-1	TRBV9	.	.	CASSALAGGNTEAFF	TGTGCCAGCAGCGCCCTAGCGGGTGGGAACACTGAAGCTTTCTTT
TRBJ1-2	TRBV5-1	.	few	CASSLGQATGGYTF	TGCGCCAGCAGCTTGGGACAGGCAACGGGGGGCTACACCTTC
TRBJ1-1	TRBV11-2	.	.	CASSSRRGANTEAFF	TGTGCCAGCAGCAGCCGGAGAGGAGCGAACACTGAAGCTTTCTTT
TRBJ1-6	TRBV27	TRBD1	.	CASSSGQGRNSPLHF	TGTGCCAGCAGTTCCGGACAGGGGAGAAATTCACCCCTCCACTTT
TRBJ1-2	TRBV29-1	.	.	CSVEVSGFGYGYTF	TGCAGCGTTGAAGTATCAGGGTTTGGCTATGGCTACACCTTC
TRBJ1-4	TRBV7-9	TRBD1	once	CASSLGDRGSEKLFF	TGTGCCAGCAGCTTGGGAGACAGGGGAAGTGAAAAACTGTTTTTT
TRBJ2-5	TRBV9	TRBD2	once	CASSAGTSGGQETQYF	TGTGCCAGCAGCGCCGGGACTAGCGGGGGGCAAGAGACCCAGTACTTC
TRBJ1-4	TRBV25-1	TRBD1	.	CASSDGTGYEKLFF	TGTGCCAGCAGTGACGGGACAGGGTACGAAAAACTGTTTTTT
TRBJ2-5	TRBV7-8	.	.	CASSIPTTAETQYF	TGTGCCAGCAGCATTCCGACTACCGCGGAGACCCAGTACTTC
TRBJ2-1	TRBV7-6	TRBD1	.	CASSLAPGTGYYNEQFF	TGTGCCAGCAGCTTAGCCCCCGGGACAGGCTATTACAATGAGCAGTTCTTC
TRBJ1-2	TRBV27	.	few	CASRQTGTPNGYTF	TGTGCCAGCAGGCAGACCGGGACTCCTAATGGCTACACCTTC
TRBJ1-6	TRBV9	.	.	CASRDTGNSPLHF	TGTGCCAGCAGGGATACAGGGAACTCACCCCTCCACTTT
TRBJ2-5	TRBV5-1	.	.	CASSLDSNQETQYF	TGCGCCAGCAGCCTGGACAGTAACCAAGAGACCCAGTACTTC
TRBJ2-4	TRBV7-2	TRBD1	.	CASSRQGGGKNIQYF	TGTGCCAGCAGCCGACAGGGCGGTGGCAAAAACATTCAGTACTTC
TRBJ2-4	TRBV5-4	TRBD2	.	CASSSTSGSDIQYF	TGTGCCAGCAGCTCGACTAGCGGGTCTGACATTCAGTACTTC
TRBJ1-2	TRBV5-6	.	.	CASSLVGGFGYTF	TGTGCCAGCAGCTTGGTCGGGGGATTCGGCTACACCTTC
TRBJ2-7	TRBV5-1	TRBD1	.	CASSRGDSYEQYF	TGCGCCAGCAGCCGAGGGGACAGCTACGAGCAGTACTTC
TRBJ1-1	TRBV6-5	.	.	CASSYSSRLNTEAFF	TGTGCCAGCAGTTACTCGTCCAGGCTGAACACTGAAGCTTTCTTT
TRBJ2-2	TRBV19	.	many	CASSIWADSNTGELFF	TGTGCCAGTAGTATATGGGCAGATTCGAACACCGGGGAGCTGTTTTTT
TRBJ1-2	TRBV15	TRBD1	.	CATSLGQNYGYTF	TGTGCCACCAGCCTGGGACAGAACTATGGCTACACCTTC
TRBJ1-2	TRBV19	.	.	CASSIDPGGYTF	TGTGCCAGTAGTATAGATCCCGGTGGCTACACCTTC
TRBJ2-5	TRBV5-1	TRBD1	.	CASSLGTAKETQYF	TGCGCCAGCAGCCTAGGGACAGCGAAAGAGACCCAGTACTTC
TRBJ2-4	TRBV30	.	.	CAWSGTFHTLKNIQYF	TGTGCCTGGAGTGGGACTTTCCATACCCTCAAAAACATTCAGTACTTC
TRBJ1-4	TRBV15	.	.	CATRGKRGLGYEKLFF	TGTGCCACCAGGGGGAAGCGGGGACTCGGTTATGAAAAACTGTTTTTT
TRBJ2-5	TRBV30	TRBD2	.	CAWASGASQETQYF	TGTGCCTGGGCTAGCGGGGCGTCCCAAGAGACCCAGTACTTC